A single sample is the source of the 24 T cell receptor beta chains below, sequenced in a study of T cell responses to AZD1222 COVID-19 vaccine. Some clones are missing from TCRdb's copy, which holds only in-frame ones; the method was immunoSEQ multiplex PCR. The sample comprises under 200,000 clones, approximately 95% of which are singletons, and about 4.2% rests with the top ten. The sequencing used peripheral blood, collected on day 0 of AZD1222 vaccination. The source is an adult in good health.

This clone appeared once. The CDR3 here is CASSSTTAITGELFF. Written as DNA, the CDR3 is TGTGCCAGCAGTTCGACGACAGCCATCACCGGGGAGCTGTTTTTT. The V gene is TRBV2, the J gene TRBJ2-2, with a weak D call TRBD1 (5 bases). The CDR3 sequence is 15 residues long. Germline V gives CDR1 SNHLY, CDR2 FYNNEI. The V and J ends lost 5 bases and 4 bases respectively, with 14 bases between them.

The chain combines TRBV12-3 or TRBV12-4 with TRBJ1-1; D is unresolved. This CDR3 is built from 13 residues. Trimming stripped 3 bases from V and 4 bases from J, with 9 bases between. The CDR3 reads CASSLRVSTEAFF. The CDR3 DNA follows: TGTGCCAGCAGTTTGAGGGTGAGCACTGAAGCTTTCTTT.

This chain joins TRBV4-1 and TRBJ2-2; D gene unclear. V lost 0 bases and J 6 bases, leaving 11 bases between the germline ends. Germline lookup yields CDR1 MGHRA and CDR2 YSYEKL. The CDR3 consists of 15 residues. The CDR3: CASSQDVIAAGELFF. CDR3 DNA: TGCGCCAGCAGCCAAGATGTAATAGCTGCCGGGGAGCTGTTTTTT.

The chain employs TRBV6-5 and TRBJ1-1; D is ambiguous. Trimming removed 4 bases from V and 4 bases from J, with 7 bases in between. Germline CDR1 MNHEY, CDR2 SVGAGI. The CDR3 is 12 residues long. The CDR3: CASSFGSTEAFF. For the CDR3, the DNA is TGTGCCAGCAGTTTCGGTAGCACTGAAGCTTTCTTT.

The chain is built from TRBV21-1 and TRBJ1-6; the DNA was not used to check the table's D call, TRBD1. TRBV21-1 is termed a pseudogene. There are 16 residues in the CDR3. The CDR3 DNA is TGTGCCAGCAGCAAATTGACAGGGGGAAGTATTTTACCCCTCCACTTT. This gives the protein CASSKLTGGSILPLHF.

The gene calls are TRBV27 and TRBJ1-3, with 7 nucleotides matching TRBD1. V shed 4 bases, J shed 3 bases, and the junction held 9 bases outside the gene matches. This CDR3 comprises 16 residues. In germline, CDR1 is MNHEY, CDR2 SMNVEV (reference sequence). The CDR3 region has the DNA TGTGCCAGCAGTTCTTTAGGTCAGGGGGGTGGAAACACCATATATTTT. This translates into CASSSLGQGGGNTIYF.

CDR3 loop: CASSPVPSYNEQFF. DNA for the CDR3: TGTGCCAGCTCACCTGTCCCCTCCTACAATGAGCAGTTCTTC. The rearrangement links TRBV18 to TRBJ2-1; D is ambiguous. The CDR3 extends over 14 amino acids. The germline V gene encodes CDR1 KGHSH and CDR2 LQKENI. Trimming removed 3 bases from V and 0 bases from J, with 6 bases in between.

The chain couples TRBV7-9 to TRBJ1-3; D is perhaps TRBD1 (6 bases). V was trimmed by 5 bases and J by 4 bases, leaving 15 bases between them. The CDR3 is 15 amino acids. Germline CDR1 is SEHNR and CDR2 is FQNEAQ (reference sequence). CDR3 loop: CASSNTGTLGNTIYF. Here the CDR3 DNA reads TGTGCCAGCAGCAATACCGGGACATTGGGAAACACCATATATTTT.

The chain employs TRBV6-5 and TRBJ1-2; TRBD1 aligns across 7 bases. Germline CDR1 and CDR2: MNHEY and SVGAGI. This CDR3 region has 14 residues. V lost 6 bases, J lost 3 bases, and 7 bases stayed unmatched. In DNA form, the CDR3 reads TGTGCCAGCAGACAGGGGTTAGCGGACTATGGCTACACCTTC. This translates into CASRQGLADYGYTF.

The chain has TRBV10-1 and TRBJ2-7; 8 bases are a match to TRBD2. J gave up 4 bases and V 3 bases, and 8 bases lay outside the gene matches. The germline gives CDR1 WNHNN, CDR2 SYGVQD (reference sequence). CDR3 length: 15 amino acids. Written as DNA, the CDR3 is TGCGCCAGCAGTGAAGTAGCGGGAAGCCCATACGAGCAGTACTTC. Its protein is CASSEVAGSPYEQYF.

The chain joins TRBV6-5 to TRBJ1-1; D ambiguous. Germline-derived CDR1 and CDR2 are MNHEY and SVGAGI. The CDR3 sequence is 14 residues long. V dropped 6 bases and J dropped 7 bases, with 18 bases sitting between them. The CDR3 region has the DNA TGTGCCAGCAGCCTCCGGGATGGAAATGTTGAAGCTTTCTTT. Amino acids: CASSLRDGNVEAFF.

The V gene is TRBV5-1, the J gene TRBJ1-2; TRBD1 might be the D (5 bases). CDR1 and CDR2 (germline): SGHRS, YFSETQ. The CDR3 sequence is 14 residues long. The germline V and J ends were trimmed by 4 bases and 1 base, with 11 bases remaining between them. The CDR3: CASSREGNNYGYTF. Written as DNA, the CDR3 is TGCGCCAGCAGCCGGGAGGGGAATAACTATGGCTACACCTTC.

With respect to this clone: In the same sample, other DNA sequences code for this CDR3. The gene calls are TRBV3-1 (or the pseudogene TRBV3-2) and TRBJ2-1; D might be TRBD2 (6 bases). The CDR3 spans 13 residues. V was pared by 2 bases and J by 9 bases, with 11 bases between. The germline gives CDR1 LGHDT, CDR2 YNNKEL (reference sequence). CDR3 region: CASSQRGSGEQFF. DNA of the CDR3: TGTGCCAGCAGCCAAAGGGGTAGCGGTGAGCAGTTCTTC.

This clone came up a few times. CDR3 loop: CASSPRDTVYGYTF. As DNA, the CDR3 is TGTGCCAGCAGTCCCCGGGACACAGTCTATGGCTACACCTTC. The rearrangement uses TRBV6-5 and TRBJ1-2; TRBD1 might be the D (6 bases). This CDR3 contains 14 residues. Germline V gene sequence: CDR1 MNHEY, CDR2 SVGAGI. Trimming left V 5 bases short and J 4 bases short, with 14 bases between.

In its sample, this clone was seen a few times. The V and J genes are TRBV3-1 (or the pseudogene TRBV3-2) and TRBJ2-7; TRBD2 agrees at 9 bases. The J segment lost 6 bases and the V segment lost 5 bases, leaving 8 bases of the junction unmatched. The V gene's germline CDR1 is LGHDT and CDR2 YNNKEL (reference sequence). The CDR3 runs to 14 residues. The CDR3 loop is CASSEVAGGPEQYF. In DNA form, the CDR3 reads TGTGCCAGCAGCGAGGTGGCGGGAGGGCCCGAGCAGTACTTC.

V usage is TRBV3-1 (or the pseudogene TRBV3-2) and J usage is TRBJ2-1, with 7 bases aligning to TRBD2. J lost 4 bases, V lost 2 bases, and 5 bases had no gene match. CDR1 is LGHDT, CDR2 YNNKEL, per germline (reference sequence). The CDR3 contains 15 residues. CDR3 in amino acids: CASSQTSSGYNEQFF. The CDR3 DNA reads as TGTGCCAGCAGCCAAACGTCTAGCGGTTACAATGAGCAGTTCTTC.

The chain uses TRBV18 and TRBJ1-3; possible D gene TRBD1, 6 bases. The CDR3 contains 17 residues. The V end was cut by 1 base, the J end by 1 base, with 14 bases between. Per the germline V gene, CDR1 is KGHSH and CDR2 is LQKENI. CDR3 in DNA: TGTGCCAGCTCACCACTGCCAGGGGATCCGTCTGGAAACACCATATATTTT. It encodes CASSPLPGDPSGNTIYF.

The chain has TRBV18 and TRBJ1-4, with D perhaps TRBD1 (5 bases). This CDR3 is built from 13 residues. Germline V gives CDR1 KGHSH, CDR2 LQKENI. With 2 bases removed from V and 8 bases from J, the gap between germline ends came to 9 bases. This chain's CDR3 is CASSPSREEKLFF. The CDR3 bases are TGTGCCAGCTCACCATCCAGGGAAGAAAAACTGTTTTTT.

This chain uses TRBV11-3 with TRBJ2-1; TRBD1 might be the D (6 bases). Germline CDR1 reads SGHNT; CDR2 reads YENEEA. V lost 5 bases and J lost 4, with 9 bases in between. The CDR3 has 13 amino acids. DNA for the CDR3: TGTGCCAGCAGCCCAGGGGTTTACAATGAGCAGTTCTTC. Translation gives CASSPGVYNEQFF.

The chain carries TRBV29-1 and TRBJ1-1, with TRBD1 identical over 9 bases. J was trimmed by 1 base and V by 5 bases; bases with no gene match: 2. Germline V gene sequence: CDR1 SQVTM, CDR2 ANQGSEA. This CDR3 has 13 amino acids. The CDR3, as DNA: TGCAGCGTTAAGACAGGGGGGAACACTGAAGCTTTCTTT. Translated: CSVKTGGNTEAFF.

Turning to this clone: The sample contains more than one DNA sequence encoding this CDR3. The V and J genes are TRBV7-9 and TRBJ2-7; D unresolved. CDR3 size: 11 residues. CDR1 is SEHNR and CDR2 is FQNEAQ in the germline V gene (reference sequence). V gave up 2 bases and J gave up 3 bases, with 2 bases separating them. In nucleotides, the CDR3 is TGTGCCAGCAGCTTAAGCTACGAGCAGTACTTC. Translating gives CASSLSYEQYF.

The rearrangement links TRBV13 to TRBJ1-1; D is ambiguous. The germline gives CDR1 PRHDT, CDR2 FYEKMQ (reference sequence). Trimming cost V 4 bases and J 3 bases, with 9 bases left between them. The CDR3 is 13 amino acids. The CDR3 sequence is CASSSPGDTEAFF. In DNA form, the CDR3 reads TGTGCCAGCAGCTCCCCTGGGGACACTGAAGCTTTCTTT. The full variable domain, completed using reference TRBV13 and TRBJ1-1, is AAGVIQSPRHLIKEKRETATLKCYPIPRHDTVYWYQQGPGQDPQFLISFYEKMQSDKGSIPDRFSAQQFSDYHSELNMSSLELGDSALYFCASSSPGDTEAFFGQGTRLTVV.

The chain combines TRBV5-8 with TRBJ2-2; 8 nucleotides agree with TRBD1. CDR1 and CDR2 from the germline V gene are SGHTS and YDEGEE. J was trimmed by 3 bases and V by 2 bases; bases with no gene match: 15. This CDR3 is built from 19 residues. The CDR3 nucleotides are TGTGCCAGCAGCTTCCGGACGTCCAGGGGGCGATCGGACACCGGGGAGCTGTTTTTT. This encodes CASSFRTSRGRSDTGELFF.

V and J are TRBV10-1 and TRBJ2-2; 9 nucleotides align to TRBD2. With V trimmed by 5 bases and J by 5 bases, 3 bases remained unmatched. The CDR3 loop spans 14 amino acids. Germline V gene lookup returns CDR1 WNHNN and CDR2 SYGVQD (reference sequence). This CDR3 is CASSLAGVTGELFF. As DNA, the CDR3 is TGCGCCAGCAGTTTAGCGGGAGTAACCGGGGAGCTGTTTTTT.